This TCR beta chain was found in a study of cytomegalovirus exposure and HLA in healthy donors. Study-level results: Despite most TCR sequences being rare, some public TCRs occurred in many donors. Associated with HLA alleles at 0.05 false discovery rate in a later analysis were about 17,000 TCR beta sequences.

Notes on this clone: Its matching antigen is unknown.

The CDR3 sequence is 17 residues long. V was cut by 0 bases and J by 5 bases, with 17 bases left in between. The germline V gene has CDR1 LGHNA and CDR2 YSLEER. 13 Jbeta primers and 60 Vbeta primers were used for the PCR. The repertoire was sequenced with immunoSEQ multiplex PCR; TCRdb's copy has only in-frame clones and lacks some. The sample lists fewer than 130,000 clones, nearly 80% occurring once. The clonotype originates from a woman aged 30 to 39 in good health and CMV-seronegative. The chain links TRBV4-3 to TRBJ2-1; D perhaps matches TRBD2 (6 bases). The source material was PBMCs. CDR3 bases: TGCGCCAGCAGCCAAGAGGCACGGGCGGGGCTCGACAATGAGCAGTTCTTC. Translated: CASSQEARAGLDNEQFF.